This TCR beta chain emerged from a study of human T cells and chemical hapten exposure. Study-level information: Patch tests put 0.01% DPC on the upper back, read at 6 days.

V was trimmed by 2 bases and J by 8 bases, leaving 13 bases between them. Germline CDR1 is SNHLY and CDR2 is FYNNEI. The CDR3 covers 14 residues. The library attached unique molecular identifiers to individual cDNA molecules. TCRdb analysed the RACE reads with MiXCR anew, one entry per CDR3 protein. The data contain 95,000 to 150,000 distinct CDR3 sequences, 12% to 15% of them singletons. This clonotype was seen only a few times. The time point: patch test 1, 2 weeks after DPC sensitization. Treatment indicated: therapeutic diphenylcyclopropenone sensitization with weekly scalp DPC. Total RNA was isolated from unfractionated whole blood.

This sequence originates from a man in his late teens or twenties with alopecia areata. Some clones in this sample may be carry-over from other donors' samples. The V and J genes are TRBV2 and TRBJ2-1; a possible D gene is TRBD1 (5 bases). The specimen comprised whole blood, sampled in connection with sensitization to the hapten diphenylcyclopropenone (DPC). The CDR3 here is CASSEYGQGDEQFF. The CDR3 DNA reads as TGTGCCAGCAGTGAATATGGACAAGGGGATGAGCAGTTCTTC.